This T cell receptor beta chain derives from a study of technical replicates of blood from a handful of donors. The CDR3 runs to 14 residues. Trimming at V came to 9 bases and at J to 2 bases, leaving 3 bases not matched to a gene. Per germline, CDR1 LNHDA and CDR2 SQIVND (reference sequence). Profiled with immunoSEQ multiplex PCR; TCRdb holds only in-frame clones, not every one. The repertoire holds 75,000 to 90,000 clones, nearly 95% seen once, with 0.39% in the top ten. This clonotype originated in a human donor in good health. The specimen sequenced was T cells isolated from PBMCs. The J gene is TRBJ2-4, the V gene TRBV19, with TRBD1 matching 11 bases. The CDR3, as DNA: TGTGCCAGCGGGACAGGGGGGTCCAAAAACATTCAGTACTTC. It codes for CASGTGGSKNIQYF.